The sequence of this T cell receptor (beta chain) was determined in a study of beta chain features in type 1 diabetes. Study-level findings and limits: Cells that show high TCR expression could be over-represented by cDNA sequencing. The study found moderately but significantly shorter TCRB CDR3s in all four CD4+ subsets of Type 1 diabetes patients.

Germline V lookup: CDR1 KGHSH, CDR2 LQKENI. The CDR3 has 14 amino acids. V lost 6 bases and J lost 8; bases outside the gene matches: 12. This clone was observed a handful of times. Its antigen is still unknown. Researchers reported sorting CD4+ naive, central memory, regulatory and stem cell-like memory cells via CD45RO/CCR7/CD25/CD127/CD95/CD27. The study reverse transcribed the entire isolated RNA, so it sequenced expressed TCRB transcripts. Sequenced by immunoSEQ multiplex PCR; TCRdb stores in-frame clones only, minus some. The sample yields around 160,000 clones, roughly 50% seen once. Input material: Tregs from blood. This sequence originates from a man younger than 30 in good health. The rearrangement joins TRBV18 to TRBJ1-2; 7 positions agree with TRBD1. The CDR3: CASSDSTGVEGYTF. CDR3 bases: TGTGCCAGCTCGGACTCAACAGGGGTGGAGGGCTACACCTTC.